The T cell receptor (beta chain) under discussion was sequenced for a study of blood T cells in healthy people across ages. General study findings and limits: A roughly linear fall in TCR beta diversity per million T cells was seen with increasing age.

Remarks on this clonotype: Antigen: not known.

Russia was home to the donors, healthy Caucasian individuals aged about 6 to 90. Total RNA extraction produced at least 5 micrograms (per sample) for the study. Combining a sample-barcoded 5' primer with a J-beta primer mix, a second PCR ran for about 7 to 12 cycles. From the 5' RACE reads, TCRdb called clonotypes with MiXCR, one entry per CDR3 protein. This repertoire shows roughly 1,800,000 distinct CDR3 sequences, around half found once; its top ten account for 2.1%. V lost 6 bases, J lost 0 bases, and 11 bases stayed unmatched. This CDR3 has 17 residues. Germline V gene lookup returns CDR1 MNHNY and CDR2 SVGAGI (reference sequence).

The TCR comes from a middle-aged woman in good health. Sequencing input: blood. The V and J genes are TRBV6-6 and TRBJ2-3; 8 bases map to TRBD2. CDR3 sequence: CASRGLVVNGSTDTQYF. As DNA, the CDR3 is TGTGCCAGCAGGGGACTAGTGGTTAACGGCAGCACAGATACGCAGTATTTT.